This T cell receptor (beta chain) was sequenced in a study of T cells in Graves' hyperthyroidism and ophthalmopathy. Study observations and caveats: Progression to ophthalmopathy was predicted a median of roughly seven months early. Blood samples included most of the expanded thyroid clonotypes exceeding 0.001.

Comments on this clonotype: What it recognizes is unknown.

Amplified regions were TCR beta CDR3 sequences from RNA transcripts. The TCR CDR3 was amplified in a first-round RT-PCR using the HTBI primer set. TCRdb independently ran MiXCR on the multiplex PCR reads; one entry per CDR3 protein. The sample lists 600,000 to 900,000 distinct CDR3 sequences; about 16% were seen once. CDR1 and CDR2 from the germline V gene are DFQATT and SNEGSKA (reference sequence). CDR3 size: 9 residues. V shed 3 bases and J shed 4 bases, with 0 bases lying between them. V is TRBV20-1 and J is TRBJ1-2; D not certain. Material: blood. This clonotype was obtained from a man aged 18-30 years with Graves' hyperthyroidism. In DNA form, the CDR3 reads TGCAGTGCTAGCTATGGCTACACCTTC. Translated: CSASYGYTF.